Sequencing of this TCR beta chain was carried out in a study of early T cells in non-severe SARS-CoV-2 infection. This clonotype occurred many times. TCRdb fed the 5' RACE reads into MiXCR, producing one record per CDR3 protein. This table holds 51,000 or so distinct CDR3 sequences, 9.5% to 12% found once. This CDR3 has 13 residues. Per the germline V gene, CDR1 is MNHEY and CDR2 is SVGAGI. The V gene lost 6 bases and the J gene lost 14 bases, with 22 bases spanning the gap. The sequenced material came from whole blood. The origin of this receptor is an adult who was a healthcare worker with PCR-confirmed SARS-CoV-2 infection or an uninfected control (not recorded which). The chain joins TRBV6-5 to TRBJ2-5; tentatively, D is TRBD1 (6 bases). The CDR3 bases are TGTGCCAGCAGACCCCCATCCGGGACACGGTTATACTTC. Protein: CASRPPSGTRLYF.